These 13 T cell receptor beta chains came from one sample sequenced in a study of T cell changes during pregnancy in multiple sclerosis. TCRdb keeps only in-frame clones here, not all; method: immunoSEQ multiplex PCR. The data contain 65,000 to 80,000 clones, 85% to 95% of them singletons. Sequencing used CD4+ T cells from peripheral blood mononuclear cells, obtained before pregnancy. All receptors come from a female donor with multiple sclerosis, enrolled in a pregnancy study.

The V gene is TRBV5-6, the J gene TRBJ2-3; weak D call: TRBD1 (5 bases). Trimming cost V 4 bases and J 0 bases, with 12 bases left between them. This CDR3 has 15 residues. Germline values: CDR1 SGHDT, CDR2 YYEEEE. DNA of the CDR3: TGTGCCAGCAGCCCCCAGGGTAGGAGCACAGATACGCAGTATTTT. Protein product: CASSPQGRSTDTQYF. The entire variable domain, with the rest obtained from reference TRBV5-6 and TRBJ2-3, is as follows: DAGVTQSPTHLIKTRGQQVTLRCSPKSGHDTVSWYQQALGQGPQFIFQYYEEEERQRGNFPDRFSGHQFPNYSSELNVNALLLGDSALYLCASSPQGRSTDTQYFGPGTRLTVL.

The chain recombines TRBV5-1 with TRBJ1-2, with 9 bases identical to TRBD1. Germline assignment: CDR1 SGHRS and CDR2 YFSETQ. The CDR3 is 17 residues long. The V segment lost 4 bases and the J segment 5 bases; nucleotides outside the gene matches: 15. The CDR3 DNA sequence: TGCGCCAGCAGCCCTGGACAGGGGAAACCGGAATCTTATGGCTACACCTTC. Translating it yields CASSPGQGKPESYGYTF.

This clone has more than one count but fewer than ten. The chain combines TRBV18 with TRBJ2-2; 12 positions agree with TRBD2. Losses at the gene ends were 5 bases for V and 8 bases for J; bases not matched to a gene: 9. The CDR3 loop spans 16 amino acids. CDR1 and CDR2 from the germline V gene are KGHSH and LQKENI. CDR3 in amino acids: CASSATSGGPSGELFF. The CDR3 bases are TGTGCCAGCTCAGCGACTAGCGGGGGCCCCTCGGGGGAGCTGTTTTTT.

In this sample, this clone turned up once. The chain is built from TRBV6-1 and TRBJ2-7; TRBD1 matches at 11 bases. Germline loops: CDR1 MNHNS, CDR2 SASEGT. Trimming at V came to 4 bases and at J to 6 bases, leaving 8 bases not matched to a gene. The CDR3 runs 15 residues. The CDR3 loop reads CASSALGQGAAEQYF. CDR3 bases: TGTGCCAGCAGTGCCTTAGGACAGGGGGCCGCCGAGCAGTACTTC.

CDR3 nucleotides: TGTGCCTGGAGTAAGGGGGACAGGGTGATTCAGCCCCAGCATTTT. Protein product: CAWSKGDRVIQPQHF. V gene TRBV30 combines with J gene TRBJ1-5; TRBD1 matches at 9 bases. The CDR3 is made up of 15 amino acids. CDR1 and CDR2 from the germline V gene are GTSNPN and SVGIG (reference sequence). After removal of 2 bases from V and 6 bases from J, the junction contained 8 bases not matched to a gene.

The chain combines TRBV2 with TRBJ1-1; 7 bases map to TRBD1. This CDR3 comprises 13 residues. Trimming removed 9 bases from V and 1 base from J; junction bases left unmatched: 5. Germline V lookup: CDR1 SNHLY, CDR2 FYNNEI. CDR3 residues: CARTTGRNTEAFF. The CDR3 nucleotides are TGTGCCAGGACGACAGGGAGGAACACTGAAGCTTTCTTT. The full variable domain, in which reference TRBV2 and TRBJ1-1 provide the parts outside the CDR3, is EPEVTQTPSHQVTQMGQEVILRCVPISNHLYFYWYRQILGQKVEFLVSFYNNEISEKSEIFDDQFSVERPDGSNFTLKIRSTKLEDSAMYFCARTTGRNTEAFFGQGTRLTVV.

The chain recombines TRBV5-5 with TRBJ1-3; no clear D. Germline V lookup: CDR1 SGHKS, CDR2 YYEKEE (reference sequence). CDR3 length: 14 residues. The V end was cut by 1 base, the J end by 0 bases, with 5 bases between. As DNA, the CDR3 is TGTGCCAGCAGCTTGTTCAGCTCTGGAAACACCATATATTTT. Encoded protein: CASSLFSSGNTIYF.

V gene TRBV18 combines with J gene TRBJ1-3; unclear D gene. V was clipped by 2 bases and J by 0 bases, with 8 bases between them. CDR3 size: 15 residues. Germline values: CDR1 KGHSH, CDR2 LQKENI. CDR3 in DNA: TGTGCCAGCTCACCATTATTTAGCTCTGGAAACACCATATATTTT. Its translation is CASSPLFSSGNTIYF.

The J gene is TRBJ1-2, the V gene TRBV5-4; 11 bases are a match to TRBD1. The germline V gene has CDR1 SGHNT and CDR2 YYREEE (reference sequence). This CDR3 region has 15 residues. The J segment lost 4 bases and the V segment lost 4 bases, leaving 6 bases of the junction unmatched. CDR3: CASSGGDRGSYGYTF. CDR3 coding DNA: TGTGCCAGCAGCGGGGGGGACAGGGGGAGCTATGGCTACACCTTC. Combining the CDR3 with reference TRBV5-4 and TRBJ1-2 gives the whole variable domain ETGVTQSPTHLIKTRGQQVTLRCSSQSGHNTVSWYQQALGQGPQFIFQYYREEENGRGNFPPRFSGLQFPNYSSELNVNALELDDSALYLCASSGGDRGSYGYTFGSGTRLTVV.

The V gene is TRBV5-4, the J gene TRBJ2-2, with TRBD2 as a possible D gene (5 bases). The V gene's germline CDR1 is SGHNT and CDR2 YYREEE (reference sequence). Trimming stripped 4 bases from V and 4 bases from J, with 17 bases between. This CDR3 comprises 16 residues. CDR3: CASSPGESFLTGELFF. DNA for the CDR3: TGTGCCAGCAGCCCCGGGGAATCCTTCCTCACCGGGGAGCTGTTTTTT.

J is TRBJ2-5 and V is TRBV21-1; no DNA check was done on the table's D call, TRBD2. TRBV21-1 is an annotated pseudogene. The CDR3 runs 15 residues. This CDR3 reads CASSKDGTREETQYF. The CDR3 DNA reads as TGTGCCAGCAGCAAAGACGGGACTAGGGAAGAGACCCAGTACTTC.

This chain links TRBV7-8 with TRBJ2-2; 14 bases are a match to TRBD2. Trimming cost V 7 bases and J 6 bases; bases outside gene matches: 7. The CDR3 runs 16 residues. Germline V gene lookup returns CDR1 SGHVS and CDR2 FQNEAQ. The CDR3 here is CASTPTSGGAAGELFF. The CDR3 bases are TGTGCCAGCACCCCGACTAGCGGGGGGGCCGCCGGGGAGCTGTTTTTT.

The chain joins TRBV5-1 to TRBJ2-7, with 10 bases that match TRBD1. CDR3 length: 14 residues. The V gene end was trimmed by 4 bases and the J gene end by 6 bases; junction bases not matched to a gene: 7. Germline lookup yields CDR1 SGHRS and CDR2 YFSETQ. CDR3 sequence: CASSPEDRGLEQYF. CDR3 in DNA: TGCGCCAGCAGCCCCGAAGACAGGGGGCTCGAGCAGTACTTC.